Below, 6 T cell receptor beta chains from the same sample are listed, as sequenced in a study of CD8+CD57+ T cells in acquired aplastic anemia. Genomic DNA, the template, was used for profiling of the TCR beta VDJ and CDR3. TCRdb re-derived calls from the reads in MiXCR, one entry per CDR3 protein. There are 100,000 to 150,000 distinct CDR3 sequences in the sample; 48% occur only once, and about 2.5% lies in the top ten. The sequencing input was sorted CD4+, CD8+, or CD8+CD57+ T cells (not recorded which) from PBMCs. The receptors come from a human donor in good health, serving as a control.

This chain uses TRBV2 with TRBJ1-1, with TRBD1 identical over 10 bases. Germline lookup yields CDR1 SNHLY and CDR2 FYNNEI. The length of the CDR3 is 13 residues. Germline trimming cut 9 bases from V and 11 bases from J; bases unmatched to any gene: 12. The CDR3 loop is CASMTGGLFEAFF. CDR3 DNA sequence: TGTGCCAGTATGACAGGGGGCCTATTCGAGGCTTTCTTT.

A note on this clonotype: Just one base apart from a much larger clone, this may be a read error. This sequence joins TRBV3-1 and TRBJ2-5; D might be TRBD1 (6 bases). Germline CDR1 reads LGHDT; CDR2 reads YNNKEL (reference sequence). The length of the CDR3 is 14 residues. CDR3 coding DNA: TGTGCCAGCAGCCAAAATACAGGGCAAGAGACCCAGTGCTTC. Translated: CASSQNTGQETQCF.

The chain uses TRBV24-1 and TRBJ1-2; D remains unclear. This CDR3 contains 12 residues. Germline V gene lookup returns CDR1 KGHDR and CDR2 SFDVKD. Trimming took 9 bases from V and 7 from J, leaving 14 bases between them. CDR3 sequence (DNA): TGTGCCACCTCCTACGGAGGCGCTGGCTACACCTTC. It is translated as CATSYGGAGYTF.

The CDR3 loop reads CASSLTGGAVNSDYTF. CDR3 nucleotide sequence: TGTGCCAGCAGCCTCACAGGGGGCGCCGTTAACTCTGACTACACCTTC. This chain connects TRBV11-2 to TRBJ1-2; 9 bases align to TRBD1. This CDR3 has 16 amino acids. Germline lookup yields CDR1 SGHAT and CDR2 FQNNGV. V was pared by 5 bases and J by 10 bases, with 17 bases of the junction left unmatched.

The genes are TRBV19 and TRBJ2-7, with D perhaps matching TRBD1 or TRBD2 (5 bases each). V dropped 3 bases and J dropped 7 bases, with 13 bases sitting between them. The CDR3 loop spans 13 amino acids. Germline lookup yields CDR1 LNHDA and CDR2 SQIVND (reference sequence). The CDR3 loop reads CASSIGTAGEQYF. DNA for the CDR3: TGTGCCAGTAGTATTGGGACCGCCGGGGAGCAGTACTTC. The complete variable domain, with remaining parts taken from reference TRBV19 and TRBJ2-7, reads DGGITQSPKYLFRKEGQNVTLSCEQNLNHDAMYWYRQDPGQGLRLIYYSQIVNDFQKGDIAEGYSVSREKKESFPLTVTSAQKNPTAFYLCASSIGTAGEQYFGPGTRLTVT.

This clonotype was counted once. V usage is TRBV19 and J usage is TRBJ1-3, with D perhaps TRBD1 (5 bases). The CDR3 totals 14 residues. Looked up from germline, CDR1 is LNHDA and CDR2 is SQIVND (reference sequence). The ends were cut back, 4 bases at V and 6 bases at J, with 13 bases in the middle. The CDR3 DNA reads TGTGCCAGTAGTACATCCGGGACGGCAAACACCATATATTTT. It is translated as CASSTSGTANTIYF.